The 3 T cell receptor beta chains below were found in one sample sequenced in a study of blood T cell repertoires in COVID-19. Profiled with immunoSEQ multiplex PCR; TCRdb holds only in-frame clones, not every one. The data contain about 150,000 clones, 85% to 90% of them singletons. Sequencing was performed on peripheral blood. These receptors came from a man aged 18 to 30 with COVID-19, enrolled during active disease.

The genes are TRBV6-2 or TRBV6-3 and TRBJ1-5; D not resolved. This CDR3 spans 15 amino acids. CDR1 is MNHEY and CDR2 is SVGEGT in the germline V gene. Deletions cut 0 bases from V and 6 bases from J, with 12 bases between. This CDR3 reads CASSYSERGSQPQHF. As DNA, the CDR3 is TGTGCCAGCAGTTACTCGGAGAGAGGAAGTCAGCCCCAGCATTTT.

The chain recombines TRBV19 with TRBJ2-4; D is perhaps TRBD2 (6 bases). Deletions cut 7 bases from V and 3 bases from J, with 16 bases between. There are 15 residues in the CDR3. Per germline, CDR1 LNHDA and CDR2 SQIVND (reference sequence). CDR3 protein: CASTKILGGKNIQYF. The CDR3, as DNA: TGTGCCAGTACCAAAATCCTGGGGGGCAAAAACATTCAGTACTTC. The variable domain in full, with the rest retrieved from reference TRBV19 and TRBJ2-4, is DGGITQSPKYLFRKEGQNVTLSCEQNLNHDAMYWYRQDPGQGLRLIYYSQIVNDFQKGDIAEGYSVSREKKESFPLTVTSAQKNPTAFYLCASTKILGGKNIQYFGAGTRLSVL.

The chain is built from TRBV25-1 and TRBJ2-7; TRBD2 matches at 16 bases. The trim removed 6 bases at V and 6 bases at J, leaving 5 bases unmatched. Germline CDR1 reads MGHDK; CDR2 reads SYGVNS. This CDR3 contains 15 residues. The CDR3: CASSGTSGRAREQYF. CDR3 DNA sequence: TGTGCCAGCAGCGGGACTAGCGGGAGGGCTCGCGAGCAGTACTTC.